This T cell receptor (beta chain) was captured in a study of shared T cell receptors in the human thymus. The CDR3 has 15 amino acids. The germline V gene encodes CDR1 MGHRA and CDR2 YSYEKL. Trimming cost V 1 base and J 2 bases, with 9 bases left between them. This table comes from immunoSEQ multiplex PCR, and its TCRdb copy is limited to in-frame clones, with some not included. The sample has about 610,000 clones, roughly 90% seen once; the top ten hold about 0.01%. These sequences were also reported in another study, on human thymus T cells. That source reports: Resections obtained during corrective heart surgery supplied the thymus tissue. Blood and thymic repertoires both appeared biased in V and J gene usage. Related research has reported that thymic repertoires overlap highly among unrelated individuals.

The chain has TRBV4-1 and TRBJ2-1, with TRBD2 as a possible D gene (6 bases). Material: thymocytes. The origin of this receptor is a boy under two years old with a congenital heart defect. CDR3 protein: CASSQGAGTYNEQFF. In nucleotides, the CDR3 is TGCGCCAGCAGCCAAGGGGCGGGAACCTACAATGAGCAGTTCTTC.